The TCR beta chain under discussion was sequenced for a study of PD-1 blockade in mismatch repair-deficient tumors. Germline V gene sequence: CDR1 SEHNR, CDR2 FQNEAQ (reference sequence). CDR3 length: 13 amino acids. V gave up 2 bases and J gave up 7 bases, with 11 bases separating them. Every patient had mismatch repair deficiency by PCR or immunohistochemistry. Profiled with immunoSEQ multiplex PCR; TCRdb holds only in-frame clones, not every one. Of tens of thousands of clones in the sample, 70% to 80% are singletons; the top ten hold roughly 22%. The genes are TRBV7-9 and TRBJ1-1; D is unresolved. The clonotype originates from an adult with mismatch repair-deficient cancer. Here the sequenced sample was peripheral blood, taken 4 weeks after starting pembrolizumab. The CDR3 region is CASSLRQSGEAFF. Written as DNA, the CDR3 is TGTGCCAGCAGCTTAAGGCAGAGCGGTGAAGCTTTCTTT.